The entry below gives a single T cell receptor (beta chain) sequence along with its context. Its antigen is undetermined. The data derive from a study of T cells in localized non-small cell lung cancer. Study-wide points: Elevated blood T cell density was associated with longer overall survival. Measurement of T cell clonality placed uninvolved adjacent lung highest, above the level in tumor. A median of approximately 60 of the top 100 tumor clones appeared in adjacent lung, which was paired and uninvolved.

Sequenced by immunoSEQ multiplex PCR; TCRdb stores in-frame clones only, minus some. The sample lists fewer than 45,000 clones; about 88% were seen once. V shed 2 bases and J 7 bases; nucleotides not matched to a gene: 7. There are 15 residues in the CDR3. Germline lookup yields CDR1 SGHRS and CDR2 YFSETQ. The TCR sequence derives from a woman aged 18-49 years with stage III lung adenocarcinoma. The material was peripheral blood, obtained before any cancer treatment. This chain connects TRBV5-1 to TRBJ2-2; 8 positions match TRBD1. The CDR3 sequence: CASSFSQGAVGELFF. CDR3 in DNA: TGCGCCAGCAGCTTCTCGCAGGGGGCGGTCGGGGAGCTGTTTTTT.